In its sample, the clone carrying this T cell receptor beta chain was seen a few times. Each of the donors had 9 to 10 milliliters of peripheral blood drawn into EDTA-treated Vacutainer tubes. This specimen comes from a study of blood T cells in healthy people across ages. The CDR3 runs 13 residues. Between the trimmed V and J ends, which lost 6 bases and 4 bases, there was a span of 10 bases. Per the germline V gene, CDR1 is MNHEY and CDR2 is SVGAGI. Through a sample-barcoded 5' primer and a J-beta primer mix, a second PCR was run for roughly 6 to 11 cycles. Each CDR3 protein gets one entry after TCRdb re-called the 5' RACE reads with MiXCR. The top ten clones hold over 15% of a sample with about 780,000 distinct CDR3 sequences, 35% to 50% of them seen once.

The sequence derives from a man older than 75 in good health. The chain is built from TRBV6-5 and TRBJ2-1; D is ambiguous. The sequencing sample was made of blood. The CDR3 reads CASSSDHYNEQFF. The CDR3 DNA reads as TGTGCCAGCAGCTCCGACCATTACAATGAGCAGTTCTTC.